The sequence of this TCR beta chain was determined in a study of cytomegalovirus exposure and HLA in healthy donors. Turning to the study itself: There were under 140 million unique TCR beta sequences, drawn from approximately 180 million T cells, in an earlier analysis. General observations from the study: Three CMV-associated chains proved CMV antigen-specific in vitro.

This clone was found a few times. What it binds is unknown. This CDR3 spans 17 amino acids. Trimming removed 1 base from V and 8 bases from J; junction bases left unmatched: 11. CDR1 is LGHNA, CDR2 YNFKEQ, per germline. 60 Vbeta and 13 Jbeta primers were used in PCR. TCRdb's copy holds only in-frame clones and misses some; the assay was immunoSEQ multiplex PCR. This table holds roughly 55,000 clones, about 77% found once. The chain links TRBV4-2 to TRBJ1-2, with 12 positions matching TRBD1. The sequencing sample was made of PBMCs. This TCR came from a female donor in good health and CMV-seronegative. The CDR3, as DNA: TGTGCCAGCAGCCAAGGGGGACAGGGGGCAACCACCAGGGGCTACACCTTC. It encodes CASSQGGQGATTRGYTF.